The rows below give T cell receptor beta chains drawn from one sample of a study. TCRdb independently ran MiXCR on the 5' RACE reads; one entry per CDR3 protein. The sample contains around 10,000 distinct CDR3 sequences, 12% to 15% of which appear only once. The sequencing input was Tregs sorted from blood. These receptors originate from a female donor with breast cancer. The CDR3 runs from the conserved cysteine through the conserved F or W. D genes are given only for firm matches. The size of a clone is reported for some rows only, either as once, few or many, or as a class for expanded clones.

CSVPGTESYNEQFF TGCAGCGTGCCCGGGACAGAATCCTACAATGAGCAGTTCTTC many TRBD1 TRBJ2-1 TRBV29-1
CASSFLTSSSYEQYF TGCGCCAGCAGCTTTTTGACTAGTTCTTCCTACGAGCAGTACTTC medium-sized . TRBJ2-7 TRBV5-1
CASSPQPRYTTLPSTDTQYF TGTGCCAGCAGCCCGCAGCCTCGGTACACGACACTCCCGAGCACAGATACGCAGTATTTT few . TRBJ2-3 TRBV28
CASSSRNSILAKNIQYF TGTGCCAGCAGTTCCAGGAACAGCATTCTAGCCAAAAACATTCAGTACTTC many . TRBJ2-4 TRBV28
CASGAGINTEAFF TGCGCCAGCGGGGCCGGGATCAACACTGAAGCTTTCTTT medium-sized . TRBJ1-1 TRBV5-1
CASPSFEGAVQETQYF TGTGCAAGTCCCTCGTTTGAGGGAGCCGTCCAAGAGACCCAGTACTTC . . TRBJ2-5 TRBV12-2
CASSLWGQIQETQYF TGCGCCAGCAGCTTGTGGGGACAGATACAAGAGACCCAGTACTTC many TRBD1 TRBJ2-5 TRBV5-1
CASSFPGVDQPQHF TGTGCCAGCAGCTTCCCGGGGGTGGATCAGCCCCAGCATTTT medium-sized . TRBJ1-5 TRBV7-2
CASSPVGQGRTNYGYTF TGTGCCAGCTCACCCGTCGGACAGGGGCGAACTAACTATGGCTACACCTTC few TRBD1 TRBJ1-2 TRBV18
CASSLRPGVNGELFF TGTGCCAGCAGCCTCAGGCCGGGAGTTAACGGGGAGCTGTTTTTT few . TRBJ2-2 TRBV11-2
CASSLRRGTEAFF TGCGCCAGCAGCTTGCGTAGGGGGACTGAAGCTTTCTTT medium-sized . TRBJ1-1 TRBV5-1
CASSRGTNSPLHF TGTGCCAGCAGCCGGGGGACTAATTCACCCCTCCACTTT medium-sized . TRBJ1-6 TRBV7-9
CSALTSGRSPTDTQYF TGCAGTGCTCTGACTAGCGGGAGAAGTCCCACAGATACGCAGTATTTT medium-sized TRBD2 TRBJ2-3 TRBV20-1
CAISESWWAGNNQPQHF TGTGCCATCAGTGAGTCGTGGTGGGCAGGAAACAATCAGCCCCAGCATTTT few . TRBJ1-5 TRBV10-3
CASSLEGTYGYTF TGTGCCAGCAGCTTAGAGGGGACCTATGGCTACACCTTC . . TRBJ1-2 TRBV7-2
CASSSLGLVGELFF TGCGCCAGCAGCTCCCTCGGACTCGTAGGGGAGCTGTTTTTT medium-sized . TRBJ2-2 TRBV5-1
CAWSATSGGSYEQYF TGTGCCTGGAGTGCCACTAGCGGGGGGTCCTACGAGCAGTACTTC . TRBD2 TRBJ2-7 TRBV30
CASSYGTGRDQPQHF TGTGCCAGCAGTTACGGGACAGGAAGGGATCAGCCCCAGCATTTT many TRBD1 TRBJ1-5 TRBV6-5
CASSEYKGAGEKLFF TGTGCCAGCAGTGAATATAAGGGGGCTGGTGAAAAACTGTTTTTT many TRBD1 TRBJ1-4 TRBV25-1
CSASRSGVTNEKLFF TGCAGTGCTAGTCGATCAGGGGTAACTAATGAAAAACTGTTTTTT many . TRBJ1-4 TRBV20-1
CASRTSGSYNEQYF TGCGCCAGCCGGACTTCGGGCTCCTACAATGAGCAGTATTTT . . TRBJ2-3 TRBV5-1
CASSSRRPPNTGELFF TGTGCCAGCAGTTCCCGGAGGCCACCGAACACCGGGGAGCTGTTTTTT medium-sized . TRBJ2-2 TRBV6-2/TRBV6-3
CASSCPHSNQPQHF TGCGCCAGCAGCTGCCCCCATAGCAATCAGCCCCAGCATTTT . . TRBJ1-5 TRBV5-1
CASSLELGSNYGYTF TGCGCCAGCAGCCTGGAGTTGGGATCTAACTATGGCTACACCTTC many . TRBJ1-2 TRBV5-1
CASSDSDRSTEAFF TGTGCCAGCAGTGACTCCGACAGGTCCACTGAAGCTTTCTTT medium-sized . TRBJ1-1 TRBV6-5
CATSDSGTGFREQYF TGTGCCACCAGTGATTCCGGGACAGGGTTTCGAGAGCAGTACTTC . TRBD1 TRBJ2-7 TRBV24-1
CSVDGLAGVYEQYF TGCAGCGTTGATGGACTAGCGGGAGTCTACGAGCAGTACTTC many TRBD2 TRBJ2-7 TRBV29-1
CASAGRDGETQYF TGTGCCAGCGCCGGGCGGGACGGAGAGACCCAGTACTTC medium-sized . TRBJ2-5 TRBV6-5
CASSPMSGTETQYF TGTGCCAGCAGCCCCATGAGCGGGACCGAGACCCAGTACTTC medium-sized TRBD2 TRBJ2-5 TRBV7-2
CAISDPREGAYEQYF TGTGCCATCAGTGACCCCCGGGAGGGGGCATACGAGCAGTACTTC . . TRBJ2-7 TRBV10-3
CASSLGFGSNYGYTF TGTGCCAGCAGCTTAGGTTTTGGCAGCAACTATGGCTACACCTTC medium-sized . TRBJ1-2 TRBV5-6
CASSRQGERDTQYF TGTGCCAGCAGCAGACAGGGTGAAAGAGATACGCAGTATTTT many TRBD1 TRBJ2-3 TRBV5-5
CSAWDVETQYF TGCAGTGCTTGGGACGTAGAGACCCAGTACTTC many . TRBJ2-5 TRBV20-1
CASSVPGLGNNEQFF TGTGCCAGCAGCGTCCCGGGACTAGGGAACAATGAGCAGTTCTTC large TRBD2 TRBJ2-1 TRBV7-9
CSARPPGGGNEKLFF TGCAGTGCTAGGCCCCCGGGGGGGGGTAATGAAAAACTGTTTTTT medium-sized . TRBJ1-4 TRBV20-1
CASSLGTGGVSYEQYF TGTGCCAGCAGCTTAGGTACAGGGGGCGTCTCCTACGAGCAGTACTTC many TRBD1 TRBJ2-7 TRBV7-2
CASSEGGTGELFF TGTGCCAGCAGCGAGGGTGGCACCGGGGAGCTGTTTTTT many . TRBJ2-2 TRBV7-9
CARSRTTGPYDEQFF TGTGCCCGCAGCCGAACGACAGGGCCCTACGATGAGCAGTTCTTC . TRBD1 TRBJ2-1 TRBV7-6
CAISDLGNTQYF TGTGCCATCAGCGATCTAGGTAATACGCAGTATTTT many . TRBJ2-3 TRBV10-3
CASSVPPGYNEQFF TGTGCCAGCAGCGTTCCACCGGGCTACAATGAGCAGTTCTTC medium-sized . TRBJ2-1 TRBV11-2
CAWTKGLAGEETQYF TGTGCCTGGACGAAGGGACTAGCGGGAGAAGAGACCCAGTACTTC many TRBD2 TRBJ2-5 TRBV30
CASSPPGDTQYF TGTGCCAGTAGCCCCCCGGGGGATACGCAGTATTTT few . TRBJ2-3 TRBV19
CASSPLAGVSYNEQFF TGTGCCAGCAGCCCCTTGGCGGGCGTCTCCTACAATGAGCAGTTCTTC . . TRBJ2-1 TRBV9
CASSRQNYEQYF TGTGCCAGCAGCCGACAGAACTACGAGCAGTACTTC . . TRBJ2-7 TRBV7-9
CASSLGPTSNQPQHF TGTGCCAGCAGCTTGGGACCGACAAGCAATCAGCCCCAGCATTTT many . TRBJ1-5 TRBV5-6
CASSPGRQGGGYTF TGTGCCAGCAGTCCGGGCAGGCAGGGAGGGGGCTACACCTTC many . TRBJ1-2 TRBV12-3/TRBV12-4
CASSQDVSPGANVLTF TGTGCCAGCAGCCAAGACGTAAGCCCTGGGGCCAACGTCCTGACTTTC many . TRBJ2-6 TRBV3-1
CASSLGQGRTDTQYF TGCGCCAGCAGCCTTGGGCAGGGCCGCACAGATACGCAGTATTTT many . TRBJ2-3 TRBV5-1